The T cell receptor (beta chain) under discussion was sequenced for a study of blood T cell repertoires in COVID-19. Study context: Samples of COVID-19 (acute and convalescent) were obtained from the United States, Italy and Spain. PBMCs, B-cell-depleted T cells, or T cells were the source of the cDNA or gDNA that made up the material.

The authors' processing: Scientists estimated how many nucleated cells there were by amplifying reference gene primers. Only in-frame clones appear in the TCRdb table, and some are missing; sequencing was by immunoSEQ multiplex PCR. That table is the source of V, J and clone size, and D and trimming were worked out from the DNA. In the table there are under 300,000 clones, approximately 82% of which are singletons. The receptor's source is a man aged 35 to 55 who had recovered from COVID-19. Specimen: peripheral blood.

CDR3 sequence (DNA): TGTGCCAGCAGCGTGAGGGGGACAGGGGGCCCTCCCGAGCAGTACTTC. It specifies CASSVRGTGGPPEQYF. The chain combines TRBV9 with TRBJ2-7, with 12 bases identical to TRBD1. CDR1 and CDR2 (germline): SGDLS, YYNGEE. The CDR3 is 16 residues long. J was trimmed by 6 bases and V by 2 bases; bases with no gene match: 9.